The clone carrying this T cell receptor (beta chain) came up a few times. Its antigen is unknown. Germline loops: CDR1 SGHVS, CDR2 FQNEAQ. This CDR3 is built from 15 residues. Unmatched junction bases numbered 5, after V lost 1 base and J lost 9 bases. As part of sample collection, lesional scalp punch biopsies and peripheral blood were taken from alopecia areata patients. The sample belongs to a study of CD8+ T cells in alopecia areata. Study as a whole: Twice a day, 5 to 10 mg of oral tofacitinib was administered to treated patients. Tofacitinib ran 6 to 18 months, followed by 6 months off drug.

Whole-study findings and limits: Scalp samples also contribute reads from the resident alphabeta T cells found in normal skin.

RNA, once extracted, was reverse transcribed into cDNA for use as the sequencing template. The assay was immunoSEQ multiplex PCR, and TCRdb's table has in-frame clones only and misses some. In the table there are approximately 150,000 clones, 47% of which are singletons. The sequenced sample was CD4+ T cells sorted from blood. The rearrangement joins TRBV7-8 to TRBJ2-1; 11 nucleotides agree with TRBD2. The sequence was obtained from a human donor with alopecia areata. Written as DNA, the CDR3 is TGTGCCAGCAGCTTAGTCACTAGCGGGAGAGCTGAGCAGTTCTTC. Its protein is CASSLVTSGRAEQFF.